Shown below are 11 T cell receptor beta chains from a single sample sequenced in a study of vaccination and CD4 T cells after COVID-19. Treatment: roughly ten-day PBMC culture with coronavirus spike peptide pools or control peptides (ViraFEST assay). These receptors have no known antigen. The Oncomine TCR Beta short-read assay was what sequenced the DNA obtained from cultured CD4+ T cells. TCRdb reprocessed the PCR reads with MiXCR, giving one entry per CDR3 protein. The sample includes about 19,000 distinct CDR3 sequences, around 52% of them seen just once. The sequencing sample was made of CD4+ T cells from blood, cultured in vitro. Source of these receptors: a human donor who had recovered from COVID-19.

The chain links TRBV12-3 or TRBV12-4 to TRBJ2-5; D possibly corresponds to TRBD1 (5 bases). This CDR3 comprises 14 residues. V was shortened by 2 bases and J by 1 base, with 8 bases between the two germline ends. The DNA for the CDR3 is TGTGCCAGCAGTTTAACCAGGGCCCAAGAGACCCAGTACTTC. It is translated as CASSLTRAQETQYF.

The V call is TRBV7-3, the J call TRBJ2-1; 10 nucleotides align to TRBD2. This CDR3 is 16 amino acids long. Germline CDR1 reads SGHTA; CDR2 reads FQGTGA. After removal of 1 base from V and 6 bases from J, the junction contained 6 bases not matched to a gene. The CDR3 reads CASSLRASGSGNEQFF. In DNA, the CDR3 is TGTGCCAGCAGCTTAAGGGCTAGCGGGAGTGGCAATGAGCAGTTCTTC.

The rearrangement links TRBV7-2 to TRBJ2-3, with 11 positions matching TRBD2. The V gene's germline CDR1 is SGHTA and CDR2 FQGNSA. J gave up 2 bases and V 3 bases, and 7 bases lay outside the gene matches. The CDR3 covers 17 residues. The CDR3 DNA is TGTGCCAGCAGCTTGGTAGCGGGAGGGCCGTTCACAGATACGCAGTATTTT. This translates into CASSLVAGGPFTDTQYF.

The CDR3 nucleotides read TGTGCCAGCAGGGGACAGGGAGAGACTGAAGCTTTCTTT. Translating gives CASRGQGETEAFF. The J gene is TRBJ1-1, the V gene TRBV2; TRBD1 aligns across 9 bases. Germline V lookup: CDR1 SNHLY, CDR2 FYNNEI. With 6 bases clipped from V and 5 bases from J, the junction kept 4 bases outside the gene matches. The CDR3 has 13 residues.

This CDR3 is CSARGRMRETQYF. The DNA of the CDR3 is TGCAGTGCTAGGGGCAGGATGAGAGAGACCCAGTACTTC. The chain couples TRBV20-1 to TRBJ2-5; D remains unclear. V lost 3 bases to trimming and J lost 4 bases, with 12 bases between them. Germline V gene lookup returns CDR1 DFQATT and CDR2 SNEGSKA (reference sequence). The CDR3 length is 13 residues.

The sample holds a few counts of this clonotype. This chain uses TRBV20-1 with TRBJ2-5; 10 bases agree with TRBD2. The CDR3 has 15 residues. Germline V gives CDR1 DFQATT, CDR2 SNEGSKA (reference sequence). Trimming cost V 3 bases and J 4 bases; bases outside gene matches: 8. The DNA for the CDR3 is TGCAGTGCTAGTTGGGCTAGCGGGAGTAGAGAGACCCAGTACTTC. It codes for CSASWASGSRETQYF.

This clonotype was seen only a few times. The chain joins TRBV6-2 or TRBV6-3 to TRBJ2-3; no firm D call. The V end lost 6 bases, the J end lost 3 bases, and 7 bases lay between the germline ends. CDR1 is MNHEY and CDR2 is SVGEGT in the germline V gene. This CDR3 has 12 residues. The CDR3 coding sequence is TGTGCCAGCAGCCCCGTGACAGATACGCAGTATTTT. Translation gives CASSPVTDTQYF.

The chain is built from TRBV10-3 and TRBJ2-5, with TRBD1 matching over 9 bases. The V gene end was trimmed by 4 bases and the J gene end by 5 bases; junction bases not matched to a gene: 5. CDR1 ENHRY and CDR2 SYGVKD come from the germline V gene. The CDR3 runs to 14 residues. The CDR3, as DNA: TGTGCCATCAGTGTAGGACAGGGGAGGGAGACCCAGTACTTC. It specifies CAISVGQGRETQYF.

This chain uses TRBV4-1 with TRBJ1-1; 7 bases are shared with TRBD1. Germline CDR1 is MGHRA and CDR2 is YSYEKL. The CDR3 has 15 amino acids. The V gene end was trimmed by 2 bases and the J gene end by 1 base; junction bases not matched to a gene: 4. The CDR3 here is CASSQPYRGNTEAFF. DNA of the CDR3: TGCGCCAGCAGCCAACCCTACAGGGGGAACACTGAAGCTTTCTTT.

This clonotype was picked up a small number of times. V and J are TRBV7-8 and TRBJ2-3; the match to TRBD1 covers 7 bases. Germline trimming cut 5 bases from V and 6 bases from J; bases unmatched to any gene: 8. The CDR3 has 14 amino acids. Germline CDR1 reads SGHVS; CDR2 reads FQNEAQ. The CDR3 DNA follows: TGTGCCAGCAGCGGCCTACAGGGGTTTGATACGCAGTATTTT. Its protein product is CASSGLQGFDTQYF. The full variable domain, in which reference TRBV7-8 and TRBJ2-3 provide the parts outside the CDR3, is GAGVSQSPRYKVAKRGQDVALRCDPISGHVSLFWYQQALGQGPEFLTYFQNEAQLDKSGLPSDRFFAERPEGSVSTLKIQRTQQEDSAVYLCASSGLQGFDTQYFGPGTRLTVL.

This clonotype was found once. CDR3 region: CASSLNQLQDEQYF. The CDR3 bases are TGTGCCAGCAGTTTGAACCAGCTGCAGGACGAGCAGTACTTC. The chain employs TRBV12-3 or TRBV12-4 and TRBJ2-7; D not resolved. The CDR3 runs 14 residues. Trimming removed 3 bases from V and 5 bases from J, with 14 bases in between.